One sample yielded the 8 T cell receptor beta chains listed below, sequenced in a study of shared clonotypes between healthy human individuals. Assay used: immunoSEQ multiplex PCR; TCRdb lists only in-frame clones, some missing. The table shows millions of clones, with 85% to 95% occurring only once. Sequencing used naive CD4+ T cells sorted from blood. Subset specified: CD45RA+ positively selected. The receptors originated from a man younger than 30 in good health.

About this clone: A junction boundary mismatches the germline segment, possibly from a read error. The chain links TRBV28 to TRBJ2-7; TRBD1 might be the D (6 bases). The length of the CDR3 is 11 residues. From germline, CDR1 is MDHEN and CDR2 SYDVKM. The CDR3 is CASSSNRVGNF. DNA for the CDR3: TGTGCCAGCAGTTCCAACAGGGTCGGAAACTTC.

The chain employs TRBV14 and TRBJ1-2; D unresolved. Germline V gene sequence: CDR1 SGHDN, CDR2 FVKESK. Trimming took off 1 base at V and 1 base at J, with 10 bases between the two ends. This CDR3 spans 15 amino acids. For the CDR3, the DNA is TGTGCCAGCAGCCAAGGGATTTCAAGTAACTATGGCTACACCTTC. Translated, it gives CASSQGISSNYGYTF.

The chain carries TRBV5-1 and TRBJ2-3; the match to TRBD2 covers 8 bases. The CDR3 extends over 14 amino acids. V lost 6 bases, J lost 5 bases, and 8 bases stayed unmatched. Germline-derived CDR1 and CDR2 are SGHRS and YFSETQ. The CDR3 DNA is TGCGCCAGCACGACGGGGGGGCCCGAAGATACGCAGTATTTT. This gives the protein CASTTGGPEDTQYF.

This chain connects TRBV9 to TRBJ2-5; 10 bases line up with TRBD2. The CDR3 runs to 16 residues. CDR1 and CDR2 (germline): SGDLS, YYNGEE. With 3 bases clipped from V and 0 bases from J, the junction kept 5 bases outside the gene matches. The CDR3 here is CASSGPGLANQETQYF. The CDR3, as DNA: TGTGCCAGCAGCGGCCCGGGACTAGCGAACCAAGAGACCCAGTACTTC.

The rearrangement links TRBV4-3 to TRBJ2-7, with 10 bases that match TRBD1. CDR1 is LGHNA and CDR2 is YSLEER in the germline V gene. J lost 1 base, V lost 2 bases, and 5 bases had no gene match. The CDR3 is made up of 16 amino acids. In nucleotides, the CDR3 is TGCGCCAGCAGCCAACTACCGGGACAGGGGTCCTACGAGCAGTACTTC. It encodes CASSQLPGQGSYEQYF.

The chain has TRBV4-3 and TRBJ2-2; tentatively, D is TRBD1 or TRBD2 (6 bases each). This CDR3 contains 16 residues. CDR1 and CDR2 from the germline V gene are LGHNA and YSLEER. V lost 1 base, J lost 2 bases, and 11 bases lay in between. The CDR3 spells CASSQGGAANTGELFF. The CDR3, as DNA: TGCGCCAGCAGCCAAGGGGGGGCAGCCAACACCGGGGAGCTGTTTTTT.

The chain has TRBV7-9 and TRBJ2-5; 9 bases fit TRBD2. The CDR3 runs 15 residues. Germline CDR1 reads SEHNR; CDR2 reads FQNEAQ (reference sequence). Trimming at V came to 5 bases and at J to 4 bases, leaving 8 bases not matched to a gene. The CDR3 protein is CASSHPGLAGETQYF. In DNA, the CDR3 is TGTGCCAGCAGCCATCCGGGACTAGCAGGAGAGACCCAGTACTTC.

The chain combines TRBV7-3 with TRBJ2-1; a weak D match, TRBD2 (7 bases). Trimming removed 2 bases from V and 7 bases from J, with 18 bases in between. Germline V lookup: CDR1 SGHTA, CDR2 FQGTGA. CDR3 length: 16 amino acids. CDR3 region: CASSLGSAGGQNEQFF. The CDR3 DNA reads TGTGCCAGCAGCTTAGGGTCCGCCGGGGGGCAAAATGAGCAGTTCTTC.